What follows are 30 T cell receptor beta chains derived from one specimen sequenced in a study of shared clonotypes between healthy human individuals. This table comes from immunoSEQ multiplex PCR, and its TCRdb copy is limited to in-frame clones, with some not included. The sample holds about 510,000 clones, about four fifths seen once. Sequences were obtained from PBMCs. The receptor source for this set is a middle-aged woman in good health. Some clones in this sample may be carry-over from other donors' samples.

CDR3 DNA: TGTGCCAGCAGCGTAATAGGCAATCAGCCCCAGCATTTT. It codes for CASSVIGNQPQHF. The genes are TRBV28 and TRBJ1-5; D is undetermined. The CDR3 extends over 13 amino acids. Germline V gene sequence: CDR1 MDHEN, CDR2 SYDVKM. Trimming took 6 bases from V and 2 from J, leaving 8 bases between them.

The CDR3 protein is CASSHAGGASYNEQFF. The CDR3 DNA follows: TGCGCCAGCAGCCACGCGGGAGGGGCCTCCTACAATGAGCAGTTCTTC. The chain has TRBV4-3 and TRBJ2-1; 9 bases are a match to TRBD2. V shed 3 bases, J shed 0 bases, and the junction held 3 bases outside the gene matches. CDR1 LGHNA and CDR2 YSLEER come from the germline V gene. The CDR3 loop spans 16 amino acids.

This chain links TRBV5-4 with TRBJ2-1; 7 bases are a match to TRBD1. The CDR3 has 13 amino acids. V trimming: 3 bases; J trimming: 5 bases; junction bases outside the gene matches: 2. Germline V gene data show CDR1 as SGHNT and CDR2 as YYREEE (reference sequence). CDR3 nucleotides: TGTGCCAGCAGCTGGGACAGAAACAATGAGCAGTTCTTC. Translating it yields CASSWDRNNEQFF.

V gene TRBV5-6 combines with J gene TRBJ2-7; 9 nucleotides align to TRBD1. Germline-derived CDR1 and CDR2 are SGHDT and YYEEEE. The CDR3 covers 14 residues. With V trimmed by 6 bases and J by 5 bases, 9 bases remained unmatched. This CDR3 reads CASKRTGQGHEQYF. The CDR3, as DNA: TGTGCCAGCAAAAGAACGGGACAGGGACACGAGCAGTACTTC.

This clone was detected only a few times. V usage is TRBV30 and J usage is TRBJ2-3, with 10 positions matching TRBD2. The V segment lost 2 bases and the J segment 5 bases; nucleotides outside the gene matches: 4. CDR3 length: 14 amino acids. CDR1 is GTSNPN and CDR2 is SVGIG in the germline V gene (reference sequence). The chain's CDR3 is CAWSLAGVGDTQYF. The CDR3 nucleotides are TGTGCCTGGAGTCTAGCGGGAGTGGGAGATACGCAGTATTTT.

On this clone itself: Different DNA sequences within this sample yield the same CDR3. This rearrangement joins TRBV28 to TRBJ2-2; D remains unclear. CDR3 length: 13 residues. Trimming stripped 2 bases from V and 5 bases from J, with 6 bases between. The germline V gene encodes CDR1 MDHEN and CDR2 SYDVKM. DNA for the CDR3: TGTGCCAGCAGTTTAGAGAGTACCGGGGAGCTGTTTTTT. Translation gives CASSLESTGELFF. Looking up the rest from reference TRBV28 and TRBJ2-2 gives the full variable domain: DVKVTQSSRYLVKRTGEKVFLECVQDMDHENMFWYRQDPGLGLRLIYFSYDVKMKEKGDIPEGYSVSREKKERFSLILESASTNQTSMYLCASSLESTGELFFGEGSRLTVL.

This clone has just a few counts. The chain's CDR3 is CASHEIQGFDGYTF. CDR3 bases: TGTGCCAGCCACGAAATACAGGGTTTCGATGGCTACACCTTC. This sequence joins TRBV19 and TRBJ1-2; D might be TRBD1 (6 bases). Germline CDR1 is LNHDA and CDR2 is SQIVND (reference sequence). With 9 bases removed from V and 6 bases from J, the gap between germline ends came to 20 bases. There are 14 residues in the CDR3. Based on the CDR3 plus reference TRBV19 and TRBJ1-2, the full variable domain is DGGITQSPKYLFRKEGQNVTLSCEQNLNHDAMYWYRQDPGQGLRLIYYSQIVNDFQKGDIAEGYSVSREKKESFPLTVTSAQKNPTAFYLCASHEIQGFDGYTFGSGTRLTVV.

V gene TRBV5-1 combines with J gene TRBJ2-5; D is ambiguous. The CDR3 runs to 18 residues. Germline V gene lookup returns CDR1 SGHRS and CDR2 YFSETQ. Trimming cost V 0 bases and J 4 bases, with 22 bases left between them. CDR3 in amino acids: CASSLGDKVFGVRETQYF. The CDR3, as DNA: TGCGCCAGCAGCTTGGGAGACAAGGTCTTTGGAGTGCGAGAGACCCAGTACTTC.

The genes are TRBV28 and TRBJ2-7, with D possibly being TRBD2 (6 bases). Deletions cut 9 bases from V and 2 bases from J, with 14 bases between. CDR1 is MDHEN, CDR2 SYDVKM, per germline. The CDR3 totals 13 residues. The CDR3 spells CASLHSGTYEQYF. DNA for the CDR3: TGTGCCAGTCTTCATAGCGGAACCTACGAGCAGTACTTC.

This clone was seen just once. The chain recombines TRBV5-4 with TRBJ1-4; no definite D call. The CDR3 runs 14 residues. V was trimmed by 4 bases and J by 5 bases, leaving 12 bases between them. Germline V gene sequence: CDR1 SGHNT, CDR2 YYREEE (reference sequence). The CDR3 DNA follows: TGTGCCAGCAGCGCAGAGCCAGGCAATGAAAAACTGTTTTTT. Translated: CASSAEPGNEKLFF.

The V gene is TRBV5-1, the J gene TRBJ1-2; 9 nucleotides match TRBD1. Trimming at V came to 4 bases and at J to 6 bases, leaving 7 bases not matched to a gene. The germline V gene has CDR1 SGHRS and CDR2 YFSETQ. The CDR3 runs 14 residues. This chain's CDR3 is CASSTGQGTDGYTF. The CDR3 nucleotides read TGCGCCAGCAGCACTGGACAGGGGACGGATGGCTACACCTTC.

The rearrangement uses TRBV28 and TRBJ2-1; TRBD1 matches at 8 bases. V trimming: 6 bases; J trimming: 4 bases; junction bases outside the gene matches: 8. The CDR3 is 15 residues long. CDR1 MDHEN and CDR2 SYDVKM come from the germline V gene. In DNA form, the CDR3 reads TGTGCCAGCAGAGCTGCGGACAGGGCATACAATGAGCAGTTCTTC. Translated, it gives CASRAADRAYNEQFF.

The chain employs TRBV11-3 and TRBJ1-2; TRBD1 aligns across 10 bases. The CDR3 contains 15 residues. V trimming: 3 bases; J trimming: 6 bases; junction bases outside the gene matches: 7. Germline-derived CDR1 and CDR2 are SGHNT and YENEEA. The CDR3: CASSLVTGTGDGYTF. The CDR3 coding sequence is TGTGCCAGCAGCTTGGTGACAGGGACAGGGGATGGCTACACCTTC. The entire variable domain, with the rest obtained from reference TRBV11-3 and TRBJ1-2, is as follows: EAGVVQSPRYKIIEKKQPVAFWCNPISGHNTLYWYLQNLGQGPELLIRYENEEAVDDSQLPKDRFSAERLKGVDSTLKIQPAELGDSAVYLCASSLVTGTGDGYTFGSGTRLTVV.

In its sample, this clone was seen a few times. The chain uses TRBV5-1 and TRBJ2-5, with TRBD2 as a possible D gene (6 bases). Per the germline V gene, CDR1 is SGHRS and CDR2 is YFSETQ. The CDR3 is 15 residues long. With 7 bases removed from V and 0 bases from J, the gap between germline ends came to 16 bases. The DNA of the CDR3 is TGCGCCAGCGCTGGGGCTAGCGCGGACCAAGAGACCCAGTACTTC. Its translation is CASAGASADQETQYF.

The chain employs TRBV19 and TRBJ1-2, with D possibly being TRBD1 (5 bases). Deletions cut 5 bases from V and 8 bases from J, with 18 bases between. In germline, CDR1 is LNHDA, CDR2 SQIVND (reference sequence). The CDR3 extends over 14 amino acids. In DNA, the CDR3 is TGTGCCAGTAGTGTGGTCAGGGAGGCGGTCGGCTACACCTTC. This sequence encodes CASSVVREAVGYTF.

This clone appeared a few times. The chain combines TRBV7-3 with TRBJ2-2; 13 nucleotides match TRBD2. CDR3 length: 17 amino acids. Trimming at V came to 4 bases and at J to 4 bases, leaving 6 bases not matched to a gene. The germline V gene has CDR1 SGHTA and CDR2 FQGTGA. CDR3 in DNA: TGTGCCAGCAGCTCACTAGGACTAGCGGGAGTCACCGGGGAGCTGTTTTTT. Its translation is CASSSLGLAGVTGELFF.

This clone has only one observation. This chain links TRBV15 with TRBJ2-1; maybe TRBD2 (6 bases). Between the trimmed V and J ends, which lost 5 bases and 0 bases, there was a span of 8 bases. The CDR3 runs to 14 residues. Germline V gives CDR1 LNHNV, CDR2 YYDKDF (reference sequence). For the CDR3, the DNA is TGTGCCACCAGCCGGGGGAGCTCCTACAATGAGCAGTTCTTC. It translates to CATSRGSSYNEQFF.

CDR3: CASNSQREGPRTQYF. In DNA, the CDR3 is TGTGCCAGCAATTCTCAGCGGGAGGGCCCTCGTACGCAGTATTTT. The V call is TRBV28, the J call TRBJ2-3; TRBD2 matches at 10 bases. With 7 bases clipped from V and 8 bases from J, the junction kept 12 bases outside the gene matches. The germline V gene has CDR1 MDHEN and CDR2 SYDVKM. The CDR3 is made up of 15 amino acids.

A note on this clone: This sequence may be a read error, since a much larger clone differs from it by one base. This specimen includes other DNA sequences encoding the same CDR3. V usage is TRBV7-2 and J usage is TRBJ2-7; 7 bases are a match to TRBD2. Germline V gene data show CDR1 as SGHTA and CDR2 as FQGNSA. This CDR3 is 15 amino acids long. Trimming at V came to 0 bases and at J to 0 bases, leaving 2 bases not matched to a gene. The CDR3 nucleotides read TGTGCCAGCAGCTTAGCGGGCGGGAGCTCCTACGAGCAGTACTTC. Encoded protein: CASSLAGGSSYEQYF.

The rearrangement joins TRBV7-9 to TRBJ2-7; possibly TRBD1 for D (7 bases). Per germline, CDR1 SEHNR and CDR2 FQNEAQ (reference sequence). CDR3 size: 13 residues. Trimming removed 2 bases at V and 6 bases at J, with 11 bases between. The CDR3 coding sequence is TGTGCCAGCAGCTTATACCAGGGGGGCGAGCAGTACTTC. This sequence encodes CASSLYQGGEQYF.

This clone came up once. This chain links TRBV18 with TRBJ2-4; TRBD2 agrees at 10 bases. Germline CDR1 and CDR2: KGHSH and LQKENI. The CDR3 length is 19 residues. The V gene end was trimmed by 3 bases and the J gene end by 0 bases; junction bases not matched to a gene: 11. The CDR3 coding sequence is TGTGCCAGCTCACCTAGTCCCCTTCTAGCGGGAGAAGCCAAAAACATTCAGTACTTC. This gives the protein CASSPSPLLAGEAKNIQYF. Drawing the rest from reference TRBV18 and TRBJ2-4, the complete variable domain is NAGVMQNPRHLVRRRGQEARLRCSPMKGHSHVYWYRQLPEEGLKFMVYLQKENIIDESGMPKERFSAEFPKEGPSILRIQQVVRGDSAAYFCASSPSPLLAGEAKNIQYFGAGTRLSVL.

The J gene is TRBJ2-3, the V gene TRBV5-1; possibly TRBD1 or TRBD2 for D (5 bases each). Trimming took 2 bases from V and 6 from J, leaving 10 bases between them. The CDR3 is 13 residues long. The V gene's germline CDR1 is SGHRS and CDR2 YFSETQ. CDR3 sequence: CASSFGEGDTQYF. CDR3 sequence (DNA): TGCGCCAGCAGCTTTGGAGAGGGGGATACGCAGTATTTT.

V and J are TRBV1 and TRBJ2-3; the table gives TRBD2 as D, unverified against the DNA. TRBV1 is flagged as a pseudogene. The CDR3 has 17 amino acids. This CDR3 reads CTSSQDRTSGGTDTQYF. The DNA for the CDR3 is TGCACCAGCAGCCAAGATAGGACTAGCGGGGGAACAGATACGCAGTATTTT.

This rearrangement joins TRBV6-1 to TRBJ2-5; 7 bases are a match to TRBD1. CDR1 and CDR2 from the germline V gene are MNHNS and SASEGT. The V gene end was trimmed by 10 bases and the J gene end by 5 bases; junction bases not matched to a gene: 10. The CDR3 is 13 amino acids. CDR3 sequence reads: CATRQGIGETQYF. The CDR3 DNA sequence: TGTGCCACCAGACAGGGTATTGGGGAGACCCAGTACTTC.

The J gene is TRBJ2-7, the V gene TRBV7-8; 7 nucleotides match TRBD2. Germline lookup yields CDR1 SGHVS and CDR2 FQNEAQ. This CDR3 contains 18 residues. After removal of 2 bases from V and 0 bases from J, the junction contained 13 bases not matched to a gene. In DNA, the CDR3 is TGTGCCAGCAGCTTACCTATGTTGGAGCGGGGTAGCTCCTACGAGCAGTACTTC. This encodes CASSLPMLERGSSYEQYF.

This clone was seen ten or more times. The chain recombines TRBV4-1 with TRBJ1-4, with a tentative D call TRBD1 (5 bases). V was shortened by 0 bases and J by 0 bases, with 17 bases between the two germline ends. This CDR3 comprises 19 residues. CDR1 is MGHRA and CDR2 is YSYEKL in the germline V gene. CDR3 in amino acids: CASSQDGRQGLATNEKLFF. Written as DNA, the CDR3 is TGCGCCAGCAGCCAAGATGGTCGCCAGGGCCTTGCAACTAATGAAAAACTGTTTTTT.

The chain links TRBV29-1 to TRBJ2-3; D gene ambiguous. The length of the CDR3 is 14 residues. The V gene lost 3 bases and the J gene lost 0 bases, with 10 bases spanning the gap. Per the germline V gene, CDR1 is SQVTM and CDR2 is ANQGSEA. The CDR3, as DNA: TGCAGCGTTGATCGGCTGGCTAGCACAGATACGCAGTATTTT. Translated: CSVDRLASTDTQYF.

The chain has TRBV19 and TRBJ1-1; TRBD1 might be the D (6 bases). The CDR3 spans 18 residues. Trimming removed 9 bases from V and 1 base from J, with 27 bases in between. Per the germline V gene, CDR1 is LNHDA and CDR2 is SQIVND (reference sequence). CDR3 nucleotides: TGTGCCAGCCTAAAGGGGGAGGGGGAGGCGGGCCGGAACACTGAAGCTTTCTTT. Amino acid sequence: CASLKGEGEAGRNTEAFF.

The V call is TRBV5-1, the J call TRBJ2-7; TRBD2 agrees at 9 bases. Germline V CDR1 and CDR2: SGHRS, YFSETQ. This CDR3 has 15 amino acids. Unmatched junction bases numbered 8, after V lost 4 bases and J lost 3 bases. CDR3 amino acids: CASSLRLAADYEQYF. The CDR3 DNA sequence: TGCGCCAGCAGCCTCAGACTAGCGGCAGACTACGAGCAGTACTTC. The full variable domain, in which reference TRBV5-1 and TRBJ2-7 provide the parts outside the CDR3, is KAGVTQTPRYLIKTRGQQVTLSCSPISGHRSVSWYQQTPGQGLQFLFEYFSETQRNKGNFPGRFSGRQFSNSRSEMNVSTLELGDSALYLCASSLRLAADYEQYFGPGTRLTVT.

This chain connects TRBV10-3 to TRBJ2-7, with TRBD2 matching over 14 bases. The CDR3 sequence is 16 residues long. Germline lookup yields CDR1 ENHRY and CDR2 SYGVKD. With V trimmed by 2 bases and J by 2 bases, 2 bases remained unmatched. In nucleotides, the CDR3 is TGTGCCATCAGTGAGGGACTAGCGGGAGGCCCCTACGAGCAGTACTTC. Translation gives CAISEGLAGGPYEQYF.